What follows are 22 T cell receptor beta chains derived from one specimen sequenced in a study of blood T cell repertoires in COVID-19. The data were produced by immunoSEQ multiplex PCR, yet TCRdb's version contains in-frame clones alone and is incomplete. The profile shows 200,000 to 300,000 clones, 80% to 90% of them singletons. The sample was peripheral blood. Receptors were obtained from a woman in her forties or fifties with acute or convalescent COVID-19.

The chain is built from TRBV27 and TRBJ1-5, with D maybe TRBD1 (5 bases). CDR1 is MNHEY and CDR2 is SMNVEV in the germline V gene (reference sequence). This CDR3 has 16 residues. Trimming shortened V by 6 bases and J by 2 bases, and 17 bases separated the two germline ends. The CDR3 DNA reads as TGTGCCAGCAGGCTAGGCGCGGGACCCGGCAATCAGCCCCAGCATTTT. This gives the protein CASRLGAGPGNQPQHF.

The chain is built from TRBV12-3 or TRBV12-4 and TRBJ1-2; 7 bases are shared with TRBD1. V lost 5 bases to trimming and J lost 8 bases; unmatched junction nucleotides: 8. The CDR3 has 13 amino acids. CDR3 loop: CASSPDRARGYTF. The CDR3 nucleotides are TGTGCCAGCAGTCCAGACAGGGCTCGAGGCTACACCTTC.

The chain recombines TRBV9 with TRBJ1-2, with 9 nucleotides matching TRBD1. Germline lookup yields CDR1 SGDLS and CDR2 YYNGEE. CDR3 size: 14 residues. V was pared by 3 bases and J by 2 bases, with 2 bases of the junction left unmatched. The CDR3 sequence: CASSGTGVNYGYTF. CDR3 bases: TGTGCCAGCAGCGGGACAGGGGTAAACTATGGCTACACCTTC.

The CDR3 is CASSQAGTAYSNQPQHF. CDR3 DNA: TGTGCCAGCAGCCAGGCGGGGACAGCCTATAGCAATCAGCCCCAGCATTTT. This chain connects TRBV4-2 to TRBJ1-5; 7 bases fit TRBD1. The CDR3 is 17 amino acids. The V segment lost 3 bases and the J segment 0 bases; nucleotides outside the gene matches: 8. Germline V gives CDR1 LGHNA, CDR2 YNFKEQ.

The V call is TRBV27, the J call TRBJ2-3; D gene ambiguous. Deletions cut 6 bases from V and 3 bases from J, with 16 bases between. This CDR3 comprises 15 residues. CDR1 and CDR2 from the germline V gene are MNHEY and SMNVEV (reference sequence). CDR3: CASSLLSYPTDTQYF. CDR3 sequence (DNA): TGTGCCAGCAGCCTATTGTCCTACCCTACAGATACGCAGTATTTT.

This clone was recorded once. This rearrangement joins TRBV5-5 to TRBJ1-4, with TRBD1 identical over 10 bases. The CDR3 runs 17 residues. Per the germline V gene, CDR1 is SGHKS and CDR2 is YYEKEE (reference sequence). V lost 0 bases to trimming and J lost 8 bases; unmatched junction nucleotides: 10. CDR3 residues: CASSLGDRGQLEEKLFF. The CDR3 DNA reads TGTGCCAGCAGCTTGGGGGACAGGGGCCAATTGGAGGAAAAACTGTTTTTT.

V and J are TRBV5-4 and TRBJ1-5, with 8 bases matching TRBD1. Germline V CDR1 and CDR2: SGHNT, YYREEE (reference sequence). This CDR3 has 15 residues. V dropped 4 bases and J dropped 4; count of bases not matched to a gene: 7. CDR3 loop: CASSPRTGTNQPQHF. The DNA of the CDR3 is TGTGCCAGCAGCCCAAGGACAGGGACAAATCAGCCCCAGCATTTT.

This clone was seen just once. This chain uses TRBV2 with TRBJ2-1, with 12 bases fitting TRBD1. Germline trimming cut 7 bases from V and 0 bases from J; bases unmatched to any gene: 4. CDR1 is SNHLY, CDR2 FYNNEI, per germline. This CDR3 contains 16 residues. The CDR3 sequence: CASMGTGGFSYNEQFF. CDR3 nucleotides: TGTGCCAGCATGGGGACAGGGGGCTTCTCCTACAATGAGCAGTTCTTC.

V and J are TRBV5-1 and TRBJ1-2; D possibly corresponds to TRBD1 (6 bases). In germline, CDR1 is SGHRS, CDR2 YFSETQ. The V end was cut by 0 bases, the J end by 6 bases, with 12 bases between. CDR3 length equals 14 residues. The CDR3 nucleotides read TGCGCCAGCAGCTTGGAGAGGGCAGGGGATGGCTACACCTTC. Protein product: CASSLERAGDGYTF.

This rearrangement joins TRBV7-7 to TRBJ2-1; 7 bases match TRBD2. Germline V gene lookup returns CDR1 SSHAT and CDR2 FNYEAQ (reference sequence). With V trimmed by 1 base and J by 9 bases, 3 bases remained unmatched. The CDR3 runs 13 residues. The CDR3, as DNA: TGTGCCAGCAGCTTAGGCGGGGAGGGTGAGCAGTTCTTC. Protein product: CASSLGGEGEQFF.

The chain recombines TRBV7-2 with TRBJ1-2, with D perhaps matching TRBD1 (5 bases). This CDR3 contains 14 residues. V dropped 1 base and J dropped 4 bases, with 10 bases sitting between them. Germline-derived CDR1 and CDR2 are SGHTA and FQGNSA. In DNA, the CDR3 is TGTGCCAGCAGCTTAGGCGACAGCTCCTATGGCTACACCTTC. Translation gives CASSLGDSSYGYTF.

This chain connects TRBV2 to TRBJ1-2; TRBD1 matches 11 bases. The length of the CDR3 is 16 residues. J lost 2 bases, V lost 6 bases, and 8 bases had no gene match. Per germline, CDR1 SNHLY and CDR2 FYNNEI. The CDR3 sequence is CASRRAGTGGNYGYTF. CDR3 in DNA: TGTGCCAGCAGACGAGCCGGGACAGGGGGAAACTATGGCTACACCTTC.

The chain has TRBV9 and TRBJ2-7; 8 nucleotides align to TRBD1. Unmatched junction bases numbered 3, after V lost 0 bases and J lost 4 bases. The CDR3 contains 14 residues. CDR1 and CDR2 from the germline V gene are SGDLS and YYNGEE. As DNA, the CDR3 is TGTGCCAGCAGCGTAGGACAGGGGCGGTACGAGCAGTACTTC. This gives the protein CASSVGQGRYEQYF.

The chain is built from TRBV18 and TRBJ1-1; no clear D. The CDR3 totals 14 residues. CDR1 and CDR2 (germline): KGHSH, LQKENI. V lost 2 bases and J 1 base, leaving 8 bases between the germline ends. The CDR3 sequence: CASSPAGTNTEAFF. The CDR3 bases are TGTGCCAGCTCACCAGCGGGCACGAACACTGAAGCTTTCTTT.

The chain recombines TRBV28 with TRBJ1-1, with 7 bases matching TRBD1. Germline V gene sequence: CDR1 MDHEN, CDR2 SYDVKM. Trimming at V came to 5 bases and at J to 6 bases, leaving 9 bases not matched to a gene. This CDR3 spans 14 amino acids. This CDR3 reads CASSPSGTAPEAFF. CDR3 sequence (DNA): TGTGCCAGCAGTCCGTCCGGGACAGCACCTGAAGCTTTCTTT.

J is TRBJ2-5 and V is TRBV4-1, with a tentative D call TRBD2 (6 bases). The CDR3 runs to 16 residues. V dropped 0 bases and J dropped 5 bases, with 16 bases sitting between them. Germline values: CDR1 MGHRA, CDR2 YSYEKL. The CDR3 sequence: CASSQDVLPRGETQYF. Written as DNA, the CDR3 is TGCGCCAGCAGCCAAGATGTCCTCCCTCGGGGGGAGACCCAGTACTTC.

The J gene is TRBJ1-2, the V gene TRBV2; 8 bases are shared with TRBD1. The CDR3 is 14 residues long. J gave up 6 bases and V 3 bases, and 6 bases lay outside the gene matches. Germline V gives CDR1 SNHLY, CDR2 FYNNEI. The CDR3, as DNA: TGTGCCAGCAGTGATCGCCGGACAGGGAATGGCTACACCTTC. Encoded protein: CASSDRRTGNGYTF.

The chain uses TRBV2 and TRBJ1-5; perhaps TRBD1 as D (6 bases). The germline V and J ends were trimmed by 2 bases and 7 bases, with 18 bases remaining between them. Germline lookup yields CDR1 SNHLY and CDR2 FYNNEI. The CDR3 length is 16 residues. The CDR3 spells CASSEMGRGGGQPQHF. As DNA, the CDR3 is TGTGCCAGCAGTGAAATGGGCAGGGGAGGGGGACAGCCCCAGCATTTT.

CDR3 nucleotides: TGTGCCAGCAGCCCCCAGGGAGGCGGTGGCGGCTACACCTTC. Amino acids: CASSPQGGGGGYTF. V and J are TRBV7-2 and TRBJ1-2; D may be TRBD1 (5 bases). Trimming pared 5 bases from V and 8 bases from J, leaving 18 bases between. The germline gives CDR1 SGHTA, CDR2 FQGNSA. This CDR3 is 14 amino acids long.

The J gene is TRBJ2-1, the V gene TRBV10-3, with 7 bases fitting TRBD1. With V trimmed by 7 bases and J by 5 bases, 5 bases remained unmatched. Germline V gives CDR1 ENHRY, CDR2 SYGVKD. CDR3 size: 13 residues. CDR3 amino acids: CAINSGQDNEQFF. CDR3 sequence (DNA): TGTGCCATCAACTCCGGACAGGACAATGAGCAGTTCTTC.

This clone was observed once. CDR3 DNA: TGTGCCAGCAGCACCCCGACAGGAGAGGGGATATACACTGAAGCTTTCTTT. It is translated as CASSTPTGEGIYTEAFF. V and J are TRBV7-2 and TRBJ1-1; TRBD1 might be the D (6 bases). This CDR3 region has 17 residues. Germline CDR1 and CDR2: SGHTA and FQGNSA. V was shortened by 5 bases and J by 3 bases, with 22 bases between the two germline ends.

The rearrangement joins TRBV2 to TRBJ1-6, with TRBD1 matching 8 bases. Germline lookup yields CDR1 SNHLY and CDR2 FYNNEI. This CDR3 spans 18 amino acids. V lost 4 bases, J lost 1 base, and 9 bases stayed unmatched. Written as DNA, the CDR3 is TGTGCCAGCAGTGGCAAGGGGCAGGGGGCGTCCTATAATTCACCCCTCCACTTT. This sequence encodes CASSGKGQGASYNSPLHF.